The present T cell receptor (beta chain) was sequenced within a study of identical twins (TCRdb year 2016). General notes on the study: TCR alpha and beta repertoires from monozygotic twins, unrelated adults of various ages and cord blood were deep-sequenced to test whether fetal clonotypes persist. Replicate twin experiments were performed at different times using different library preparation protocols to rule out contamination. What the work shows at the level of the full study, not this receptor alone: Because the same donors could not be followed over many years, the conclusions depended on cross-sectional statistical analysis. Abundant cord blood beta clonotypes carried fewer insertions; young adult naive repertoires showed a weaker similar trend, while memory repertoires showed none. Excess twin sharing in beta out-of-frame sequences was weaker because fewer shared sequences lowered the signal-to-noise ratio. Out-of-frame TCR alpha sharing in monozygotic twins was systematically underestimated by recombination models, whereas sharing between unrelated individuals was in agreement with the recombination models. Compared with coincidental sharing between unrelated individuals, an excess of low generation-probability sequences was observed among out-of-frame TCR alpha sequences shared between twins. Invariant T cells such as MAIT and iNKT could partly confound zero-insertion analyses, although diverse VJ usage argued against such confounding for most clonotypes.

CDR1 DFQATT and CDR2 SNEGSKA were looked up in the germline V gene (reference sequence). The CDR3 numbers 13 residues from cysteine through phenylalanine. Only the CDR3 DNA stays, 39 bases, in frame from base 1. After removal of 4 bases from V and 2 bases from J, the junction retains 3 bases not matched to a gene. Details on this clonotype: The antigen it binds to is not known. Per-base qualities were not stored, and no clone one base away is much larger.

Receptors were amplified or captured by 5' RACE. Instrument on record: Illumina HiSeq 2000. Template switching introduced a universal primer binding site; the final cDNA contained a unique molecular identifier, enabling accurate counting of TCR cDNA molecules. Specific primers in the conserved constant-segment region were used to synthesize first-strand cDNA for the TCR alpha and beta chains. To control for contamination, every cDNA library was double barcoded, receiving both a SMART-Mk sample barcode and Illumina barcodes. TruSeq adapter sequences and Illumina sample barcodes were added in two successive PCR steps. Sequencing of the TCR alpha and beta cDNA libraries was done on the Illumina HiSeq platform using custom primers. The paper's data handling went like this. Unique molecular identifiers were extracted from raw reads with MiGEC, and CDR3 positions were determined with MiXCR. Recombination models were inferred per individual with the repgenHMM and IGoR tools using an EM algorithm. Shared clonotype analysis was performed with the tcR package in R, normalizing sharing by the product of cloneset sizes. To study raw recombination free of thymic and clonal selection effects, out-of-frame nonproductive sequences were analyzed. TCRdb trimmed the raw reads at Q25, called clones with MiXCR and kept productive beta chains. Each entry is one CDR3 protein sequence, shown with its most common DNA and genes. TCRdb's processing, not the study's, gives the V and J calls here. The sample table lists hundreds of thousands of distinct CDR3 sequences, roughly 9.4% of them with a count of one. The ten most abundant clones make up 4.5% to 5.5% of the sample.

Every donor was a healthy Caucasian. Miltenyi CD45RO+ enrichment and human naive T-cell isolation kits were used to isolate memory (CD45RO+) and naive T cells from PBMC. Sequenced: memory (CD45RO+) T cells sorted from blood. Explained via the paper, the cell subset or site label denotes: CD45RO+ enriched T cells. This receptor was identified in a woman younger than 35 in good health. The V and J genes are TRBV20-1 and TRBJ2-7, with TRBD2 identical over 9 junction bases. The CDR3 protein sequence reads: CSAIAGETYEQYF. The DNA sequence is TGCAGTGCTATAGCGGGAGAAACCTACGAGCAGTACTTC.